A selection of T cell receptor beta chains follows, all from one sample in a study of beta chain features in type 1 diabetes. Measured with immunoSEQ multiplex PCR; TCRdb has only the in-frame clones, and not every one. Altogether around 250,000 clones are present, over 11% being singletons, with the ten largest covering roughly 0.019%. The sample consisted of naive CD4+ T cells from blood. The receptors here all came from a young man with type 1 diabetes. Each CDR3 is given with its conserved first and last residue. The order of the fields is V gene, CDR3 length, clone size, J gene, CDR3 protein. Rows may omit the clone size; those that give it use once, few, many or a size class.

TRBV4-2,18,-,TRBJ2-1,CASSQEGGASGGGNEQFF
TRBV20-1,11,-,TRBJ2-3,CSALDPDTQYF
TRBV18,14,-,TRBJ1-1,CASSPGQGTTEAFF
TRBV6-5,16,once,TRBJ2-1,CASSSPTSGSNNEQFF
TRBV6-5,14,-,TRBJ1-2,CASSSDRDNYGYTF
TRBV29-1,13,-,TRBJ2-5,CSVRQTGVETQYF
TRBV5-4,14,few,TRBJ1-1,CASSTQQGPTEAFF
TRBV11-2,15,few,TRBJ1-5,CASSLTTGANQPQHF
TRBV21-1,14,-,TRBJ2-7,CASSKVGRGYEQYF
TRBV7-2,14,few,TRBJ2-7,CASTPLAGGYEQYF
TRBV29-1,15,few,TRBJ2-1,CSVDGSRDRYNEQFF
TRBV5-4,15,few,TRBJ2-3,CASSLLAGGTDTQYF
TRBV2,13,few,TRBJ2-1,CASSEASAGGLFF
TRBV6-1,16,-,TRBJ2-3,CASSEDQGFVTDTQYF
TRBV2,14,few,TRBJ2-5,CASLWTSGSETQYF
TRBV10-3,14,-,TRBJ1-2,CAIRPTDQGEGYTF
TRBV6-5,12,-,TRBJ2-3,CASSRDTDTQYF
TRBV28,14,-,TRBJ1-1,CASSLDRGNTEAFF
TRBV10-2,13,-,TRBJ1-1,CASSLQAGSQAFF
TRBV7-9,13,-,TRBJ2-3,CASNWIGVNTQYF
TRBV2,12,-,TRBJ1-3,CASSDLGNTIYF
TRBV7-6,13,few,TRBJ2-3,CASSFSDTDTQYF
TRBV5-4,14,-,TRBJ2-3,CASSRGQSTDTQYF
TRBV6-6,15,-,TRBJ2-1,CASRPTGTENNEQFF
TRBV9,14,-,TRBJ2-7,CASSGRQAPYEQYF
TRBV6-1,13,-,TRBJ2-7,CASRLAGGLEEYF
TRBV13,17,-,TRBJ1-2,CASSLDSLGVTNYGYTF
TRBV7-2,15,few,TRBJ2-3,CASSLQAGGSDTQYF